These T cell receptor beta chains were read from a single sample in a study of cytomegalovirus exposure and HLA in healthy donors. Assay: immunoSEQ multiplex PCR; the TCRdb copy retains only in-frame clones and omits some. The data show 150,000 to 200,000 clones, with 80% to 85% seen just once and 2% to 2.5% held by the top ten. The sequenced sample consisted of PBMCs. The origin of the receptors is a woman in her twenties or thirties in good health and CMV-seronegative. Each CDR3 is given with its conserved first and last residue. Fields, in order: clone size, J gene, V gene, D gene, CDR3 DNA, CDR3 protein. A D gene is named only where the DNA matches it firmly. Rows give clone size only sometimes, using once, few, many, or a class for an expanded clone.

once	TRBJ2-5	TRBV2	NA	TGTGCCAGCAGTGTTTGGGGGCCTTTCCAAGAGACCCAGTACTTC	CASSVWGPFQETQYF
NA	TRBJ2-7	TRBV30	TRBD1	TGTGCCTGTTACCGGGACAGCTCCTACGAGCAGTACTTC	CACYRDSSYEQYF
NA	TRBJ1-4	TRBV6-5	TRBD1	TGTGCCAGCAGTCCCCAAAGGGGGCCTAATGAAAAACTGTTTTTT	CASSPQRGPNEKLFF
NA	TRBJ2-4	TRBV5-4	NA	TGTGCCAGCAGCCCGGGACTTGAAAACATTCAGTACTTC	CASSPGLENIQYF
NA	TRBJ1-1	TRBV19	NA	TGTGCCAGTAGTCCGCAGGCAGGGCACTACACTGAAGCTTTCTTT	CASSPQAGHYTEAFF
NA	TRBJ1-4	TRBV7-8	NA	TGTGCCAGCAGCTTACGGGTGGGGGGTACTGAAAAACTGTTTTTT	CASSLRVGGTEKLFF
NA	TRBJ2-7	TRBV5-1	TRBD1	TGCGCCAGCAGCTGGGGGGGACAGGGAGTTTACGAGCAGTACTTC	CASSWGGQGVYEQYF
NA	TRBJ2-7	TRBV4-2	TRBD2	TGTGCCAGCAGGGGGGGAGGGGCTGACTCCTACGAGCAGTACTTC	CASRGGGADSYEQYF
NA	TRBJ2-5	TRBV5-4	NA	TGTGCCAGCAGCTTTGGGGGCGCGGAGACCCAGTACTTC	CASSFGGAETQYF
few	TRBJ2-7	TRBV15	NA	TGTGCCACCAGCAGAGGGGCGGGCCAGCAATACGAGCAGTACTTC	CATSRGAGQQYEQYF
NA	TRBJ1-5	TRBV7-8	NA	TGTGCCAGCAGCCCAGCAGGGAATCAGCCCCAGCATTTT	CASSPAGNQPQHF
NA	TRBJ1-6	TRBV6-6	NA	TGTGCCAGCAGTTTATCGCTTGACAGAGCTAATTCACCCCTCCACTTT	CASSLSLDRANSPLHF
NA	TRBJ1-1	TRBV4-1	NA	TGCGCCAGCAGCCAACCTGACCAAGCGGTCGGAAACACTGAAGCTTTCTTT	CASSQPDQAVGNTEAFF
NA	TRBJ2-2	TRBV7-2	TRBD1	TGTGCCAGCAGCTTCCAAGGGGACAGCGGCGGGGAGCTGTTTTTT	CASSFQGDSGGELFF